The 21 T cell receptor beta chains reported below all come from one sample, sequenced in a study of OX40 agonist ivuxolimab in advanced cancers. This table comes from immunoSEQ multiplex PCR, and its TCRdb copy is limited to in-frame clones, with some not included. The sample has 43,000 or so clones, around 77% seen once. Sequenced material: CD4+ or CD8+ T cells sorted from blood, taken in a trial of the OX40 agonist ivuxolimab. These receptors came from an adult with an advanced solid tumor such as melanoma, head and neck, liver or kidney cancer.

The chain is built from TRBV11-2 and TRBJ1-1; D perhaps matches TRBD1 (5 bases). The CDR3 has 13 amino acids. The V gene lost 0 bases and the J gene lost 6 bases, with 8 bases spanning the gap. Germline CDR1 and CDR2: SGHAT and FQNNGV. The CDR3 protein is CASSLEWGAEAFF. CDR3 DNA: TGTGCCAGCAGCTTAGAGTGGGGCGCTGAAGCTTTCTTT.

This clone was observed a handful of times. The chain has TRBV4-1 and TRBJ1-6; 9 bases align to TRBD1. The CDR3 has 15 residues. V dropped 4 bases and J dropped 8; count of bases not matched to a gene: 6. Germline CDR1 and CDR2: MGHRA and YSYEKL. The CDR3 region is CASSRGTGKDSPLHF. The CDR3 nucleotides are TGCGCCAGCAGCCGGGGGACAGGGAAGGATTCACCCCTCCACTTT.

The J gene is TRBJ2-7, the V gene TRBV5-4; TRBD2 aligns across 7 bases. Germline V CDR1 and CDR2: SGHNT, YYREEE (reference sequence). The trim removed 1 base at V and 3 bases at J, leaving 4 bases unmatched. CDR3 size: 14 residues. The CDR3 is CASSLRAGVYEQYF. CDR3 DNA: TGTGCCAGCAGCTTGCGGGCGGGAGTCTACGAGCAGTACTTC.

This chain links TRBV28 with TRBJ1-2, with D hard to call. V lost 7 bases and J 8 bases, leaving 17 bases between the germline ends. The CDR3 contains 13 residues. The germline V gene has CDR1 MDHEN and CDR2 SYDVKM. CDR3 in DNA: TGTGCCAGCAACCCGATGGGCTCGGGAGGCTACACCTTC. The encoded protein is CASNPMGSGGYTF.

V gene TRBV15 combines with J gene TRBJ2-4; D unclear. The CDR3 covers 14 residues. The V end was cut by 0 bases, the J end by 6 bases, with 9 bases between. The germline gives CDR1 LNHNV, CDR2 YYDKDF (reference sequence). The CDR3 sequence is CATSRDNSGNIQYF. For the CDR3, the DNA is TGTGCCACCAGCAGAGATAACTCGGGAAACATTCAGTACTTC.

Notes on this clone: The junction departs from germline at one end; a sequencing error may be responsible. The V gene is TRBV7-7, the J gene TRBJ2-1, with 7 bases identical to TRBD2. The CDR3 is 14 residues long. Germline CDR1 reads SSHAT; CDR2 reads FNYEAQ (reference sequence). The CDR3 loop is CASSTQAGQNEQFF. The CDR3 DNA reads TGTGCTAGCAGCACACAAGCGGGGCAAAATGAGCAGTTCTTC.

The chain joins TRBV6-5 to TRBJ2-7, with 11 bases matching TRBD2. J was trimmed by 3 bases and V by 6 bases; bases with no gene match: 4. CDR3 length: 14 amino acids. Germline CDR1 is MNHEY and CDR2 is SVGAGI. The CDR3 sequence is CASRPGLADYEQYF. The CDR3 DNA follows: TGTGCCAGCAGGCCGGGACTAGCGGACTACGAGCAGTACTTC.

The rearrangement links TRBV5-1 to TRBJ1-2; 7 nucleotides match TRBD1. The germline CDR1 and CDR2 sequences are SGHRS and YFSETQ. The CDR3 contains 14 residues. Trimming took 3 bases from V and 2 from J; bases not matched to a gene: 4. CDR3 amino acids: CASSWTGENYGYTF. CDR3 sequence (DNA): TGCGCCAGCAGCTGGACAGGCGAGAACTATGGCTACACCTTC.

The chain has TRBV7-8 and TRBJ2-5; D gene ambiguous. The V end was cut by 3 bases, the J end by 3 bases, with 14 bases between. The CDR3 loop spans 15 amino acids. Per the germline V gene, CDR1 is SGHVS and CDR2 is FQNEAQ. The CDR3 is CASSFPGPREETQYF. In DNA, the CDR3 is TGTGCCAGCAGCTTTCCCGGACCACGAGAAGAGACCCAGTACTTC.

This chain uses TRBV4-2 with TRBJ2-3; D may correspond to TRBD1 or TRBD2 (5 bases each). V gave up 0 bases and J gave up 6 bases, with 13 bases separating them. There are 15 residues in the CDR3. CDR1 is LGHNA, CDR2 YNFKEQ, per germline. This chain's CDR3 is CASSQEFGGTDTQYF. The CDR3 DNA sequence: TGTGCCAGCAGCCAAGAGTTTGGTGGGACGGATACGCAGTATTTT.

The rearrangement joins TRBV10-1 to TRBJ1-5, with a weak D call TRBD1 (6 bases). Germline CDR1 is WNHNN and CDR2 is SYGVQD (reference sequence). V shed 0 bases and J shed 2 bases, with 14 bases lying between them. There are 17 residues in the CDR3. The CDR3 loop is CASSESNRAMGNQPQHF. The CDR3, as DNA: TGCGCCAGCAGTGAGTCAAACAGGGCGATGGGCAATCAGCCCCAGCATTTT.

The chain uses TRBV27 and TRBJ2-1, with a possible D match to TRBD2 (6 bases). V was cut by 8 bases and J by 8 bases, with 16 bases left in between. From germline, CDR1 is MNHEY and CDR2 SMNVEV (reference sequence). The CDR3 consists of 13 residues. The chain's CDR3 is CASRDSTRDEQFF. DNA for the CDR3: TGTGCCAGCCGGGACTCTACCCGGGATGAGCAGTTCTTC.

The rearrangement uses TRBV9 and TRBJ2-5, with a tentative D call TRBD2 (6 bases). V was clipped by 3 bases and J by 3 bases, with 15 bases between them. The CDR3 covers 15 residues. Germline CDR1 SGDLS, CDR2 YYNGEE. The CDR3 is CASSAYRGSEETQYF. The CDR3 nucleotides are TGTGCCAGCAGCGCCTACCGGGGGTCCGAAGAGACCCAGTACTTC.

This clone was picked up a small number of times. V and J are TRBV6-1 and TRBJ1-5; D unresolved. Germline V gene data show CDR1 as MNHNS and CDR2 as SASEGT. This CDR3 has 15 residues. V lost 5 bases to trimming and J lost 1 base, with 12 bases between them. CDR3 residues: CASSRTAPSNQPQHF. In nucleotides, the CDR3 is TGTGCCAGCAGTCGGACGGCGCCAAGCAATCAGCCCCAGCATTTT.

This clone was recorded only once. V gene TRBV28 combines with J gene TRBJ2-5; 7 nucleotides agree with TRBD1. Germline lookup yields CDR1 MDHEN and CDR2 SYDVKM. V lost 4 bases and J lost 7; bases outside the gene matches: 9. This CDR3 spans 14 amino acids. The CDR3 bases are TGTGCCAGCAGTTCACAGGGGCGTATGGGGACCCAGTACTTC. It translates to CASSSQGRMGTQYF.

The CDR3 sequence: CASSEAGHHNQPQHF. CDR3 in DNA: TGTGCCAGCAGTGAAGCGGGACACCACAATCAGCCCCAGCATTTT. The chain employs TRBV6-1 and TRBJ1-5; maybe TRBD1 (6 bases). This CDR3 region has 15 residues. Germline loops: CDR1 MNHNS, CDR2 SASEGT. V lost 0 bases, J lost 3 bases, and 9 bases lay in between.

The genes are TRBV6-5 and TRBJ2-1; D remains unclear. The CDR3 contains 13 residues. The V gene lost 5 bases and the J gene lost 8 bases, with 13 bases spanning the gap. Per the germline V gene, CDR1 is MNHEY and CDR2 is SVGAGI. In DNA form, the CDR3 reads TGTGCCAGCAGTAAACGGTTAGGAGATGAGCAGTTCTTC. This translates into CASSKRLGDEQFF.

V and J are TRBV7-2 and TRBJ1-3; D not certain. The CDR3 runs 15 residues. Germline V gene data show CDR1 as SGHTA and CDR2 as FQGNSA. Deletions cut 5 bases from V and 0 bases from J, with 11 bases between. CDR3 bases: TGTGCCAGCAGCGTTGACCCTCACTCTGGAAACACCATATATTTT. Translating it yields CASSVDPHSGNTIYF.

The CDR3 here is CASSIGSSYEQYF. The CDR3 coding sequence is TGTGCCAGCTCCATAGGGAGCTCCTACGAGCAGTACTTC. The V and J genes are TRBV6-1 and TRBJ2-7; TRBD2 might be the D (5 bases). The CDR3 has 13 amino acids. Germline-derived CDR1 and CDR2 are MNHNS and SASEGT. Trimming pared 8 bases from V and 0 bases from J, leaving 11 bases between.

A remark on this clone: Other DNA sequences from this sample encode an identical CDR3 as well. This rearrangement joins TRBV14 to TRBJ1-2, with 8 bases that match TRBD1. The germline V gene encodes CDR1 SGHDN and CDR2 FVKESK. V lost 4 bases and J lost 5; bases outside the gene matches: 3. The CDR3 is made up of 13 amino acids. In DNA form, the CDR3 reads TGTGCCAGCAGCCCCCGGACAGGGTATGGCTACACCTTC. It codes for CASSPRTGYGYTF.

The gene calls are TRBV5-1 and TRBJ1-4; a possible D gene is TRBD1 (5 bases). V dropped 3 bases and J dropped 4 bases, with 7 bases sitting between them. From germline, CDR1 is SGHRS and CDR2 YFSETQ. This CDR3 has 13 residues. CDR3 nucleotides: TGCGCCAGCAGCTCGCAGGGTAATGAAAAACTGTTTTTT. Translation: CASSSQGNEKLFF.